These T cell receptor beta chains were read from a single sample in a study of blood T cell repertoires in COVID-19. Profiled with immunoSEQ multiplex PCR; TCRdb holds only in-frame clones, not every one. The profile covers roughly 150,000 clones, with more than 65% appearing a single time and about 5% taken by the ten largest. The sample comprised PBMCs or T cells enriched from blood (not recorded which). The receptors here all came from a middle-aged woman with acute COVID-19. CDR3s include the opening cysteine and the closing phenylalanine or tryptophan. A D gene is named only where the DNA matches it firmly. Rows give clone size only sometimes, using once, few, many, or a class for an expanded clone.

>TRBJ2-1|15|TRBD2|once|TRBV7-6
CASSSLAESYNEQFF
TGTGCCAGCAGCTCTCTAGCGGAGTCCTACAATGAGCAGTTCTTC
>TRBJ1-6|15|TRBD1|.|TRBV6-5
CASSPDRGYNSPLHF
TGTGCCAGCAGTCCAGACAGGGGGTATAATTCACCCCTCCACTTT
>TRBJ2-7|16|TRBD2|.|TRBV27
CASKPHPGLADQTQYF
TGTGCCAGCAAACCCCATCCAGGACTAGCGGACCAGACGCAGTACTTC
>TRBJ1-2|15|.|.|TRBV2
CASTRDTPSPYGYTF
TGTGCCAGCACCCGGGACACTCCCTCTCCCTATGGCTACACCTTC
>TRBJ2-1|16|TRBD1|many|TRBV6-6
CASNSLGGQGTNEQFF
TGTGCCAGCAACTCCCTCGGGGGACAGGGAACGAATGAGCAGTTCTTC
>TRBJ2-1|14|.|.|TRBV5-6
CASSVRGSSNEQFF
TGTGCCAGCAGCGTGAGGGGGAGTTCCAATGAGCAGTTCTTC
>TRBJ2-7|15|TRBD1|few|TRBV3-1/TRBV3-2
CASSFRDRVSYEQYF
TGTGCCAGCAGCTTCCGGGACAGGGTTTCCTACGAGCAGTACTTC
>TRBJ1-3|15|.|.|TRBV7-9
CASSPDTGSGNTIYF
TGTGCCAGCAGCCCCGATACGGGTTCTGGAAACACCATATATTTT
>TRBJ2-4|15|.|few|TRBV2
CASSDVGVAKNIQYF
TGTGCCAGCAGTGACGTGGGAGTCGCCAAAAACATTCAGTACTTC
>TRBJ2-1|16|.|.|TRBV7-2
CASSLLGVASYNEQFF
TGTGCCAGCAGCCTATTAGGAGTAGCCTCCTACAATGAGCAGTTCTTC
>TRBJ2-2|15|.|.|TRBV4-1
CASSPQDRNTGELFF
TGCGCCAGCAGCCCGCAGGACAGAAACACCGGGGAGCTGTTTTTT
>TRBJ2-3|15|.|few|TRBV6-4
CASSESGTPGDTQYF
TGTGCCAGCAGTGAATCGGGGACTCCAGGGGATACGCAGTATTTT
>TRBJ2-1|14|TRBD2|.|TRBV9
CASSAILPSGEQFF
TGTGCCAGCAGCGCAATTCTGCCTAGCGGGGAGCAGTTCTTC
>TRBJ1-2|13|TRBD1|.|TRBV6-5
CASSTGAGYGYTF
TGTGCCAGCAGTACAGGGGCGGGGTATGGCTACACCTTC
>TRBJ1-5|16|.|.|TRBV19
CASSPYLGGFVQPQHF
TGTGCCAGTAGTCCCTACCTAGGAGGCTTCGTGCAGCCCCAGCATTTT
>TRBJ2-5|15|TRBD2|.|TRBV2
CASSGTSGRVETQYF
TGTGCCAGCAGTGGGACTAGCGGGAGGGTAGAGACCCAGTACTTC
>TRBJ2-7|14|.|.|TRBV2
CASSTAGHLYEQYF
TGTGCCAGCTCAACAGCGGGACATCTCTACGAGCAGTACTTC
>TRBJ2-3|18|.|few|TRBV27
CASHRSPPGSPLTDTQYF
TGTGCCAGCCATAGGAGCCCCCCCGGGAGCCCCCTCACAGATACGCAGTATTTT
>TRBJ2-7|16|TRBD1|.|TRBV5-4
CASSKMTGVKSYEQYF
TGTGCCAGCAGCAAGATGACAGGGGTGAAATCCTACGAGCAGTACTTC
>TRBJ1-6|14|.|few|TRBV18
CASSPPYGDSPLHF
TGTGCCAGCTCACCACCTTACGGGGATTCACCCCTCCACTTT
>TRBJ1-2|16|.|.|TRBV19
CASSIPWTDFDYGYTF
TGTGCCAGTAGTATACCCTGGACAGACTTTGACTATGGCTACACCTTC
>TRBJ1-4|14|.|.|TRBV3-1/TRBV3-2
CASSRRGVGEKLFF
TGTGCCAGCAGCCGGCGGGGGGTAGGCGAAAAACTGTTTTTT
>TRBJ2-2|16|.|few|TRBV24-1
CATSDTTGGGTGELFF
TGTGCCACCAGTGATACCACAGGGGGGGGAACCGGGGAGCTGTTTTTT
>TRBJ2-1|15|TRBD2|few|TRBV5-6
CASSLRSTSGNEQFF
TGTGCCAGCAGCTTGCGATCGACTAGCGGGAATGAGCAGTTCTTC
>TRBJ2-3|19|TRBD1|.|TRBV15
CATSSGRQGVRYSTDTQYF
TGTGCCACCAGCAGTGGGAGACAGGGGGTACGATATAGCACAGATACGCAGTATTTT
>TRBJ1-1|15|.|.|TRBV19
CASSPGGSKNTEAFF
TGTGCCAGTAGTCCCGGCGGTTCTAAGAACACTGAAGCTTTCTTT
>TRBJ2-1|14|TRBD1|.|TRBV5-6
CASSIWDRGNEQFF
TGTGCCAGCAGCATATGGGACAGGGGTAATGAGCAGTTCTTC
>TRBJ1-4|15|.|.|TRBV7-6
CASSLSPGPYEKLFF
TGTGCCAGCAGCTTATCCCCAGGGCCGTATGAAAAACTGTTTTTT
>TRBJ2-2|15|TRBD2|.|TRBV19
CASSVGLAPTGELFF
TGTGCCAGTAGTGTTGGACTAGCGCCGACCGGGGAGCTGTTTTTT
>TRBJ1-2|14|TRBD1|.|TRBV19
CASSSTGELYGYTF
TGTGCCAGTAGCTCGACAGGGGAGCTCTATGGCTACACCTTC
>TRBJ2-1|14|.|few|TRBV9
CASSVGLTNNEQFF
TGTGCCAGCAGCGTAGGACTAACCAACAATGAGCAGTTCTTC
>TRBJ1-2|13|.|.|TRBV12-3/TRBV12-4
CASSPQGHPGYTF
TGTGCCAGCAGCCCGCAGGGGCACCCTGGCTACACCTTC
>TRBJ2-7|13|.|.|TRBV11-2
CASSLDPRYEQYF
TGTGCCAGCAGCTTAGACCCTCGGTACGAGCAGTACTTC
>TRBJ2-1|11|.|.|TRBV20-1
CSGVLLNDQFF
TGCAGTGGAGTCCTTCTCAATGATCAGTTCTTC
>TRBJ1-5|14|.|.|TRBV24-1
CATMLDSPPGPQHF
TGTGCCACCATGTTGGACAGCCCGCCGGGACCCCAGCATTTT
>TRBJ2-3|14|TRBD2|.|TRBV10-3
CAIRAGGGTDTQYF
TGTGCCATCCGCGCGGGAGGTGGTACAGATACGCAGTATTTT
>TRBJ1-5|12|.|.|TRBV2
CASGTHRQPQHF
TGTGCCAGCGGGACACACCGCCAGCCCCAGCATTTT
>TRBJ2-5|19|TRBD2|.|TRBV11-2
CASSLFGRSASGEQETQYF
TGTGCCAGCAGCTTATTTGGTCGGTCGGCTAGCGGGGAGCAAGAGACCCAGTACTTC
>TRBJ2-5|15|TRBD1|few|TRBV7-6
CASSSWGQGQETQYF
TGTGCCAGCAGCTCCTGGGGACAGGGACAAGAGACCCAGTACTTC
>TRBJ2-3|15|.|.|TRBV11-3
CASSLGQKSTDTQYF
TGTGCCAGCAGCTTAGGACAGAAAAGCACAGATACGCAGTATTTT
>TRBJ1-1|12|.|.|TRBV11-3
CASSFRWTEAFF
TGTGCCAGCAGCTTCAGATGGACTGAAGCTTTCTTT
>TRBJ2-1|15|TRBD2|.|TRBV7-8
CASSLVTSANNEQFF
TGTGCCAGCAGCTTAGTAACTAGCGCTAACAATGAGCAGTTCTTC
>TRBJ2-1|15|.|.|TRBV19
CASSGRGGRYNEQFF
TGTGCCAGTAGCGGACGAGGGGGACGTTACAATGAGCAGTTCTTC
>TRBJ2-3|14|TRBD1|few|TRBV10-3
CAISRDREGNTQYF
TGTGCCATCAGCCGGGACAGGGAGGGGAATACGCAGTATTTT
>TRBJ2-3|16|TRBD2|.|TRBV5-1
CASRALAGSGADTQYF
TGCGCCAGCAGGGCACTAGCGGGAAGTGGTGCTGATACGCAGTATTTT